This T cell receptor beta chain was observed in a study of cytomegalovirus exposure and HLA in healthy donors. Study-wide findings and caveats: Follow-up analysis found HLA locus-dependent TCR association rates, highest for DRB1 and lowest for HLA-C.

To note about this clone: The antigen is undetermined.

The length of the CDR3 is 14 residues. CDR1 and CDR2 from the germline V gene are SGHRS and YFSETQ. The V and J ends lost 5 bases and 1 base, in that order; junction bases with no gene match: 4. This PCR relied on a set of 60 Vbeta primers and 13 Jbeta primers. Repertoires were generated with immunoSEQ multiplex PCR, while TCRdb's copy carries only in-frame clones and drops some. The table has 130,000 or so clones, more than 70% seen once; the top ten hold about 3.5%. The sample was PBMCs. The sequence derives from a man aged 35-49 years in good health and CMV-seronegative. The chain is built from TRBV5-1 and TRBJ2-5; 8 nucleotides agree with TRBD2. The CDR3 DNA reads TGCGCCAGCAGGCCAAGCGGGGGCCAAGAGACCCAGTACTTC. This encodes CASRPSGGQETQYF.